One and the same sample provided the 11 T cell receptor beta chains below, sequenced in a study of T cell responses to AZD1222 COVID-19 vaccine. Only in-frame clones appear in the TCRdb table, and some are missing; sequencing was by immunoSEQ multiplex PCR. The profile shows 150,000 to 200,000 clones, around 87% of them singletons. This material consisted of peripheral blood, taken on day 0 of MenACWY control vaccination. The receptor set was obtained from an adult in good health.

This sequence joins TRBV7-2 and TRBJ2-4; a possible D gene is TRBD2 (5 bases). The CDR3 has 17 residues. Trimming cost V 3 bases and J 0 bases, with 15 bases left between them. Germline assignment: CDR1 SGHTA and CDR2 FQGNSA. The CDR3 here is CASSLYSSGLAKNIQYF. DNA for the CDR3: TGTGCCAGCAGCTTGTATTCTTCAGGACTAGCCAAAAACATTCAGTACTTC.

The chain employs TRBV5-4 and TRBJ1-2; TRBD1 is a possible D gene (5 bases). Trimming took 4 bases from V and 0 from J, leaving 13 bases between them. Per germline, CDR1 SGHNT and CDR2 YYREEE (reference sequence). The CDR3 is 15 amino acids. CDR3 region: CASSQPQGANYGYTF. CDR3 bases: TGTGCCAGCAGCCAACCCCAGGGAGCTAACTATGGCTACACCTTC.

The genes are TRBV6-1 and TRBJ2-1; D might be TRBD1 (6 bases). Germline assignment: CDR1 MNHNS and CDR2 SASEGT. Deletions cut 1 base from V and 6 bases from J, with 7 bases between. The CDR3 has 13 residues. This CDR3 is CASSEGDINEQFF. The CDR3, as DNA: TGTGCCAGCAGTGAAGGGGACATCAATGAGCAGTTCTTC.

This clone was counted a single time. This rearrangement joins TRBV7-3 to TRBJ2-2; the match to TRBD2 covers 10 bases. CDR3 length: 18 amino acids. The V gene end was trimmed by 2 bases and the J gene end by 0 bases; junction bases not matched to a gene: 6. The germline V gene encodes CDR1 SGHTA and CDR2 FQGTGA. The CDR3 DNA reads TGTGCCAGCAGCTTAGCTCTGGGACTAGCGACGAACACCGGGGAGCTGTTTTTT. Amino acids: CASSLALGLATNTGELFF.

This clone was detected once. This chain uses TRBV5-1 with TRBJ2-3; 8 bases are a match to TRBD1. This CDR3 contains 16 residues. Germline V gives CDR1 SGHRS, CDR2 YFSETQ. Losses at the gene ends were 4 bases for V and 4 bases for J; bases not matched to a gene: 11. For the CDR3, the DNA is TGCGCCAGCAGCCAATGGACAGGGAAGGGCGCAGATACGCAGTATTTT. Translation: CASSQWTGKGADTQYF.

This sequence joins TRBV6-2 or TRBV6-3 and TRBJ1-1; D perhaps matches TRBD1 (5 bases). CDR1 is MNHEY and CDR2 is SVGEGT in the germline V gene. This CDR3 is 15 amino acids long. The V and J ends lost 2 bases and 2 bases respectively, with 12 bases between them. The CDR3 region has the DNA TGTGCCAGCAGTTACGATTGGGGGGTAAACACTGAAGCTTTCTTT. Protein sequence: CASSYDWGVNTEAFF.

The gene calls are TRBV2 and TRBJ2-7; perhaps TRBD1 as D (5 bases). The V gene lost 7 bases and the J gene lost 3 bases, with 13 bases spanning the gap. CDR1 is SNHLY, CDR2 FYNNEI, per germline. This CDR3 comprises 13 residues. In nucleotides, the CDR3 is TGTGCCAGCAACCCGGACACGAACTACGAGCAGTACTTC. It is translated as CASNPDTNYEQYF.

The chain couples TRBV6-2 or TRBV6-3 to TRBJ1-3; D unresolved. This CDR3 is built from 17 residues. CDR1 and CDR2 from the germline V gene are MNHEY and SVGEGT. Trimming pared 4 bases from V and 0 bases from J, leaving 16 bases between. For the CDR3, the DNA is TGTGCCAGCAGTTCCTCCCGAGGTCGGACCTCTGGAAACACCATATATTTT. Amino acid sequence: CASSSSRGRTSGNTIYF.

The chain recombines TRBV27 with TRBJ1-4; D is uncertain. Trimming pared 4 bases from V and 4 bases from J, leaving 4 bases between. The CDR3 is 12 residues long. Germline CDR1 reads MNHEY; CDR2 reads SMNVEV (reference sequence). Here the CDR3 DNA reads TGTGCCAGCAGTTCCAGTAATGAAAAACTGTTTTTT. Its translation: CASSSSNEKLFF.

The rearrangement uses TRBV28 and TRBJ2-3, with 10 bases aligning to TRBD2. CDR1 is MDHEN, CDR2 SYDVKM, per germline. V lost 5 bases, J lost 2 bases, and 7 bases stayed unmatched. The CDR3 sequence is 16 residues long. The CDR3 loop reads CASSKSGGALTDTQYF. The CDR3, as DNA: TGTGCCAGCAGTAAAAGCGGGGGGGCCCTCACAGATACGCAGTATTTT.

The chain employs TRBV9 and TRBJ2-7, with D unclear. This CDR3 has 13 amino acids. Trimming shortened V by 0 bases and J by 0 bases, and 4 bases separated the two germline ends. Per the germline V gene, CDR1 is SGDLS and CDR2 is YYNGEE. The CDR3 reads CASSVGISYEQYF. Written as DNA, the CDR3 is TGTGCCAGCAGCGTAGGTATCTCCTACGAGCAGTACTTC.